This T cell receptor beta chain emerged from a study of cytomegalovirus exposure and HLA in healthy donors. The germline V gene has CDR1 LNHDA and CDR2 SQIVND (reference sequence). Trimming took off 3 bases at V and 5 bases at J, with 11 bases between the two ends. The CDR3 covers 14 residues. Here immunoSEQ multiplex PCR was the method, and the copy in TCRdb shows in-frame clones only, minus some. The top ten hold around 1.7% of the sample, which has under 70,000 clones, around 89% seen once. The donors were members of the validation cohort comprising over a hundred subjects, separate from the approximately 670-subject first cohort.

The chain has TRBV19 and TRBJ1-5; D unresolved. Sample: PBMCs. This sequence originates from a woman aged 18-29 years in good health and CMV-seronegative. CDR3 sequence: CASSISGSYQPQHF. The CDR3 DNA reads as TGTGCCAGTAGTATTTCGGGGTCTTATCAGCCCCAGCATTTT.